This T cell receptor (beta chain) comes out of a study of graft-versus-host responses after intestinal transplantation. Germline lookup yields CDR1 MNHNY and CDR2 SVGAGI (reference sequence). Trimming took 4 bases from V and 4 from J, leaving 11 bases between them. CDR3 length: 14 residues. Clones were sequenced by immunoSEQ multiplex PCR, and TCRdb holds only the in-frame ones, with some missing. The table shows 99,000 or so clones, with roughly 87% occurring only once. For this clone: The antigen is undetermined.

The gene calls are TRBV6-6 and TRBJ1-5; D is undetermined. The sequencing here drew on unstimulated CD4+ T cells sorted from spleen or lymph node cells, taken before intestinal transplant. This receptor was identified in a human donor who received an intestinal transplant. CDR3 in amino acids: CASSFRAANQPQHF. CDR3 nucleotide sequence: TGTGCCAGCAGTTTTAGGGCTGCTAATCAGCCCCAGCATTTT.